This T cell receptor beta chain was retrieved from a study of patients and donors after allogeneic stem cell transplantation. TCRdb reanalysed the RT-PCR reads using MiXCR and keeps one entry per CDR3 protein. The sample includes hundreds of thousands of distinct CDR3 sequences, more than 15% of them seen just once. Trimming pared 3 bases from V and 5 bases from J, leaving 23 bases between. This CDR3 has 16 residues. The V gene's germline CDR1 is DFQATT and CDR2 SNEGSKA (reference sequence). The V and J genes are TRBV20-1 and TRBJ2-7; D might be TRBD1 (7 bases). The sequencing sample was made of blood, either unsorted or a sorted T cell fraction (not recorded which). The receptor was derived from a human donor who was either an allogeneic HSCT recipient or a stem cell or donor lymphocyte infusion donor (not recorded which). It is not recorded whose cells these are; they may come from a transplant donor. CDR3 protein: CSASLPSGGSYHEQYF. Here the CDR3 DNA reads TGCAGTGCTAGCCTCCCCTCAGGGGGGAGTTACCACGAGCAGTACTTC.